These 10 T cell receptor beta chains were sequenced from one sample in a study of monozygotic twins with inflammatory bowel disease. After re-calling the 5' RACE reads, TCRdb lists one entry per CDR3 protein, DNA absent. The repertoire table contains around 400,000 distinct CDR3 sequences. The sequencing sample was made of blood. These receptors were taken from a human donor with ulcerative colitis or Crohn's disease, or a healthy co-twin of an affected twin (not recorded which).

The rearrangement joins TRBV5-1 to TRBJ1-1. Germline values: CDR1 SGHRS, CDR2 YFSETQ. The CDR3 runs 13 residues. The CDR3 loop is CASSLEGHTEAFF.

The J gene is TRBJ2-1, the V gene TRBV3-1; TCRdb lists TRBD1, though no DNA is available to test this call. The CDR3 is 12 residues long. Germline assignment: CDR1 LGHDT and CDR2 YNNKEL (reference sequence). CDR3 residues: CASSLLGRWQFF.

This chain joins TRBV9 and TRBJ1-1; TCRdb's assignment of TRBD1 cannot be checked, as there is no DNA. Germline V gene sequence: CDR1 SGDLS, CDR2 YYNGEE. This CDR3 contains 15 residues. CDR3: CASSTPTGDVTEAFF.

The chain combines TRBV3-1 with TRBJ2-7; with no DNA, the TCRdb D assignment of TRBD1 cannot be verified. The CDR3 length is 15 residues. CDR1 and CDR2 from the germline V gene are LGHDT and YNNKEL (reference sequence). The CDR3 here is CASSSRDRRPYEQYF.

The CDR3 here is CASRPDATSWGSYEQYF. V gene TRBV6-5 combines with J gene TRBJ2-7; with no DNA, the TCRdb D assignment of TRBD2 cannot be verified. The germline V gene encodes CDR1 MNHEY and CDR2 SVGAGI. CDR3 length: 17 amino acids.

CDR3 region: CASKEAGLQYGYTF. J is TRBJ1-2 and V is TRBV6-1. Germline values: CDR1 MNHNS, CDR2 SASEGT. This CDR3 is built from 14 residues.

The chain links TRBV20-1 to TRBJ2-5. CDR1 DFQATT and CDR2 SNEGSKA come from the germline V gene (reference sequence). The CDR3 has 15 residues. This CDR3 reads CSAREVRVSQETQYF.

This rearrangement joins TRBV11-2 to TRBJ2-7. Germline V lookup: CDR1 SGHAT, CDR2 FQNNGV. CDR3 length: 15 residues. CDR3 amino acids: CASSFRSGRFYEQYF.

The chain joins TRBV6-1 to TRBJ1-3; lacking DNA, the TRBD1 call made by TCRdb goes unchecked. Germline V gene lookup returns CDR1 MNHNS and CDR2 SASEGT. The CDR3 is made up of 16 amino acids. The CDR3 sequence is CASTMGGHHSGNTIYF.

The chain is built from TRBV28 and TRBJ1-5; as DNA is missing, the TRBD1 call by TCRdb cannot be tested. Germline-derived CDR1 and CDR2 are MDHEN and SYDVKM. This CDR3 has 14 amino acids. CDR3 residues: CASSLSPDLQPQHF.